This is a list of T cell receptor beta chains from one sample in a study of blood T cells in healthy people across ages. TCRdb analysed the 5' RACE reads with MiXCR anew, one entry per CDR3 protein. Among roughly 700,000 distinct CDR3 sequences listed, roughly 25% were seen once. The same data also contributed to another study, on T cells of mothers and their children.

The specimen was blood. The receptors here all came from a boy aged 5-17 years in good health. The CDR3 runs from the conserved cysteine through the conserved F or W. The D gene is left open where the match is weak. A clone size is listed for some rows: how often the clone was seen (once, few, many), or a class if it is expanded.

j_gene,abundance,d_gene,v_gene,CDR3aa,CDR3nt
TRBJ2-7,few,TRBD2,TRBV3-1,CASSQRIPREGLSYEQYF,TGTGCCAGCAGCCAAAGGATCCCAAGGGAGGGGCTCTCCTACGAGCAGTACTTC
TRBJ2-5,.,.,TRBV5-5,CASSFTWTDGEETQYF,TGTGCCAGCAGCTTCACCTGGACGGATGGGGAGGAGACCCAGTACTTC
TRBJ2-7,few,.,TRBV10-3,CAISESFYEQYF,TGTGCCATCAGTGAGTCCTTCTACGAGCAGTACTTC
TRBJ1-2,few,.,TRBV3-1,CASSQARLAYAF,TGTGCCAGCAGCCAAGCGAGGTTGGCCTACGCCTTC
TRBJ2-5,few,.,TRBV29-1,CSVESGRAGKETQYF,TGCAGCGTTGAATCGGGTCGGGCCGGGAAAGAGACCCAGTACTTC
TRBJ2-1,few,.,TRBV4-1,CASSQDPDNSFTYNEQFF,TGCGCCAGCAGCCAAGACCCTGACAACTCCTTCACCTACAATGAGCAGTTCTTC
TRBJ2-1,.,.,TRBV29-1,CSVERGESSYNEQFF,TGCAGCGTTGAAAGGGGGGAGAGCTCCTACAATGAGCAGTTCTTC
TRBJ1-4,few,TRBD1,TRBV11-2,CASSFSPGQGLLEHEKLFF,TGTGCCAGCAGCTTCAGCCCGGGACAGGGGCTCTTAGAACATGAAAAACTGTTTTTT
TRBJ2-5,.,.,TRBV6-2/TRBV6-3,CASMGERETQYF,TGTGCCAGCATGGGAGAGAGGGAGACCCAGTACTTC
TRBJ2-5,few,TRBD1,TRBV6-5,CASSYYLQGNQETQYF,TGTGCCAGCAGTTACTACTTACAGGGGAACCAAGAGACCCAGTACTTC
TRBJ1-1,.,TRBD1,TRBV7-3,CASSPGQANTEAFF,TGTGCCAGCAGCCCCGGACAGGCCAACACTGAAGCTTTCTTT
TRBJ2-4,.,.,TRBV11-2,CASSLDLGAKAKNIQYF,TGTGCCAGCAGCTTAGATCTCGGAGCCAAAGCCAAAAACATTCAGTACTTC
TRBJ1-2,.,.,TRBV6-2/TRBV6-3,CASSYSSANYGYTF,TGTGCCAGCAGTTACTCGTCCGCTAACTATGGCTACACCTTC
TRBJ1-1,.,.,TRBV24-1,CATQMPMNTEAFF,TGTGCCACCCAAATGCCCATGAACACTGAAGCTTTCTTT
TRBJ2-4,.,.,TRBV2,CASLQGLLLRDKNIQYF,TGTGCCAGCTTACAGGGCCTCCTACTGAGGGACAAAAACATTCAGTACTTC
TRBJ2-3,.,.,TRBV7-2,CASSSRTYPKLTDTQYF,TGTGCCAGCAGCTCACGGACATACCCTAAACTCACAGATACGCAGTATTTT
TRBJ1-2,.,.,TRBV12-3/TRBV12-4,CASSFSQGRYGYTF,TGTGCCAGCAGTTTTTCCCAGGGGCGATATGGCTACACCTTC
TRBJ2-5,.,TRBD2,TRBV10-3,CAISDASGGAGETQYF,TGTGCCATCAGTGACGCTAGCGGGGGGGCCGGTGAGACCCAGTACTTC
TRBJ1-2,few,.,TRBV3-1,CASSQDSNRVNGYTF,TGTGCCAGCAGCCAAGATTCCAACAGAGTCAATGGCTACACCTTC
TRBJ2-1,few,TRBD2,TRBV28,CASSWVAGAYNEQFF,TGTGCCAGCAGTTGGGTAGCGGGAGCCTACAATGAGCAGTTCTTC
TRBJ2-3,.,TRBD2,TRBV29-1,CSVEGRLAREDTQYF,TGCAGCGTTGAAGGTAGACTAGCGCGGGAGGATACGCAGTATTTT
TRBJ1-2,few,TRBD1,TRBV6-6,CASSSSSTGDYGYTF,TGTGCCAGCAGTTCCTCCTCCACAGGGGACTATGGCTACACCTTC
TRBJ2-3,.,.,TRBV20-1,CSARLVDTQYF,TGCAGTGCGCGGTTGGTAGATACGCAGTATTTT
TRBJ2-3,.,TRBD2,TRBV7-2,CASSQRGLAGPSTDTQYF,TGTGCCAGCAGCCAACGGGGACTAGCGGGACCAAGCACAGATACGCAGTATTTT
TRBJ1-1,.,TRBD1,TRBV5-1,CASSFTDRASTEAFF,TGCGCCAGCAGCTTTACCGACAGGGCATCCACTGAAGCTTTCTTT
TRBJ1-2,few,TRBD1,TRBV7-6,CASSSGTGASGYTF,TGTGCCAGCAGCTCCGGAACAGGGGCTAGCGGCTACACCTTC
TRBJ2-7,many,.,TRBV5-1,CASSLVGSSYEQYF,TGTGCCAGCAGCTTAGTCGGGAGCTCCTACGAGCAGTACTTC
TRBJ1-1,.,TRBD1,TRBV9,CASSVGGTDTEAFF,TGTGCCAGCAGCGTAGGGGGGACAGACACTGAAGCTTTCTTT
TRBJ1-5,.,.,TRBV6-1,CASSQSGRGGSNQPQHF,TGTGCCAGCAGTCAGTCCGGCAGGGGTGGTAGCAATCAGCCCCAGCATTTT
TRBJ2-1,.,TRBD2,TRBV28,CASSSSGAQSYNEQFF,TGTGCCAGCAGTAGTAGCGGGGCCCAGTCCTACAATGAGCAGTTCTTC
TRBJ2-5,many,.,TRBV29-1,CSVEEKETQYF,TGCAGCGTTGAAGAAAAAGAGACCCAGTACTTC